This TCR beta chain is drawn from a study of identical twins (dated by TCRdb to about 2016). With respect to the entire study: To test whether fetal clonotypes persist, this study deep-sequenced TCR alpha and beta repertoires from monozygotic twins, from unrelated adults of various ages, and from cord blood. To rule out contamination, the twin experiments were replicated at different times with different library preparation protocols.

The CDR3 runs 15 amino acids, cysteine and phenylalanine included. Only the CDR3 DNA stays, 45 bases, in frame from base 1. Trimming takes 5 bases off V and 5 bases off J; junction bases not matched to a gene: 11. CDR1 and CDR2, per the germline V gene (reference sequence), are DFQATT and SNEGSKA. All donors were healthy Caucasians. Three pairs of female monozygotic twins, all aged 18 to 29 years, were included in the twin cohort. CD4+ and CD8+ T cell populations were isolated with positive isolation kits from Invitrogen. What the work shows at the level of the full study, not this receptor alone: Abundant cord blood beta clonotypes had fewer insertions, young adult naive repertoires showed a similar but weaker trend, and memory repertoires showed no such trend. A weaker excess of twin sharing was found in beta out-of-frame sequences because the signal-to-noise ratio was lowered by fewer shared sequences. Because the same donors could not be followed over many years, the conclusions relied on cross-sectional statistical analysis. In monozygotic twins, recombination models systematically underestimated out-of-frame TCR alpha sharing, but the models matched the sharing seen between unrelated individuals. Compared with coincidental sharing between unrelated individuals, out-of-frame TCR alpha sequences shared between twins showed an excess of sequences with low generation probability. Zero-insertion analyses could be partly confounded by invariant T cells such as MAIT and iNKT, although diverse VJ usage argued against such confounding for most clonotypes.

Library prep was done by 5' RACE. The data were produced on an Illumina HiSeq 2000. Template switching added a universal primer binding site, and the final cDNA carried a unique molecular identifier that allowed TCR cDNA molecules to be counted accurately. Specific primers in the conserved constant-segment region were used to synthesize first-strand cDNA for TCR alpha and beta chains. To control for contamination, every cDNA library carried two barcodes: a SMART-Mk sample barcode plus Illumina barcodes. TruSeq adapter sequences and Illumina sample barcodes were added in two successive PCR steps. Sequencing of the TCR alpha and beta cDNA libraries was done on the Illumina HiSeq platform using custom primers. Per the authors' processing: MiGEC was used to process raw reads and extract unique molecular identifiers, and MiXCR was used to find CDR3 positions. Recombination models were inferred per individual with the repgenHMM and IGoR tools using an EM algorithm. The analysis of shared clonotypes was done with the tcR package in R, with sharing normalized by the product of cloneset sizes. Out-of-frame nonproductive sequences were analyzed to study raw recombination free of thymic and clonal selection effects. TCRdb reprocessed the public reads (quality trimming at Q25 with fastp, clone calling with MiXCR) and kept in-frame beta chains. CDR3 protein duplicates are merged, each entry listing the most common genes and DNA. The V and J calls reflect TCRdb's pipeline rather than the authors' work. Counted in this sample were more than 400,000 distinct CDR3 sequences; 13% to 15% of them appeared once. The ten top clones hold less than 0.5% of the sample.

A remark on this clonotype: The target of this receptor is not known. It may be a read error: a sequence one base away is much more abundant.

These same data were also listed under a study on yellow fever vaccine responses in identical twins. Per that second paper: According to the authors, in identical twins the way T cells responded to vaccination appeared partly convergent and partly personalized. In identical twins, the study followed T cell clones that responded to the vaccine with precision.

The origin of this receptor is a young woman in good health. Rearrangement joined TRBV20-1 to TRBJ2-2, and TRBD2 aligns with 7 junction nucleotides. Sequencing was done on a sample of CD4+ T cells sorted from blood. The CDR3 region reads CSAPLTGGVTGELFF. The bases are TGCAGTGCTCCTTTAACGGGGGGTGTGACCGGGGAGCTGTTTTTT.